This T cell receptor (beta chain) came from a study of T-cell reconstitution after alpha-beta-depleted transplantation in children. For TCRbeta, the library was prepared with unique molecular identifiers. One entry per CDR3 protein, called by TCRdb with MiXCR from the PCR reads. The sample carries 170,000 or so distinct CDR3 sequences, approximately 7% recorded once. This clonotype was counted once. The source material was PBMCs from the stem cell graft donor, sampled from the stem cell graft. The sequence was collected from a human donor who donated a stem cell graft to a child with Wiskott-Aldrich syndrome.

The CDR3 protein is CAISGGDRVGYNEQFF. CDR3 DNA: TGTGCCATCAGTGGGGGAGACAGGGTGGGCTACAATGAGCAGTTCTTC. V and J are TRBV10-3 and TRBJ2-1; 7 nucleotides line up with TRBD1. Germline V lookup: CDR1 ENHRY, CDR2 SYGVKD. J was trimmed by 3 bases and V by 4 bases; bases with no gene match: 9. The CDR3 spans 16 residues.